The T cell receptor (beta chain) described here comes from a study of T cell responses to AZD1222 COVID-19 vaccine. Measured with immunoSEQ multiplex PCR; TCRdb has only the in-frame clones, and not every one. Of 160,000 or so clones listed, 94% were seen once; the top ten hold roughly 5.6%. Of note for this clone: Antigen specificity is unknown.

Regarding the study as a whole: Increased Spike-specific TCR breadth and depth were observed after two AZD1222 doses. Baseline antibody screening turned up just a handful of seropositive AZD1222 recipients.

Germline values: CDR1 MNHEY, CDR2 SVGAGI. The CDR3 covers 13 residues. V was shortened by 6 bases and J by 3 bases, with 11 bases between the two germline ends. The TCR originated in an adult who received the AZD1222 COVID-19 vaccine. The rearrangement joins TRBV6-5 to TRBJ1-2; TRBD1 is a possible D gene (5 bases). The sequenced sample was peripheral blood, obtained 28 days after the second AZD1222 dose. CDR3 residues: CASSVTGHYGYTF. CDR3 DNA sequence: TGTGCCAGCAGCGTCACGGGGCACTATGGCTACACCTTC.